The 8 T cell receptor beta chains below all came from one sample that was sequenced in a study of patients and donors after allogeneic stem cell transplantation. TCRdb re-called the RT-PCR reads with MiXCR, one entry per CDR3 protein. The table lists approximately 430,000 distinct CDR3 sequences, 16% of them singletons. Input material: blood, either unsorted or a sorted T cell fraction (not recorded which). These receptors were obtained from a human donor who was either an allogeneic HSCT recipient or a stem cell or donor lymphocyte infusion donor (not recorded which). It is not recorded whose cells these are; they may come from a transplant donor.

This clonotype was counted only a few times. This rearrangement joins TRBV20-1 to TRBJ2-3; 9 positions match TRBD2. CDR1 and CDR2 from the germline V gene are DFQATT and SNEGSKA (reference sequence). The length of the CDR3 is 13 residues. The CDR3 sequence: CSPSGESTDTQYF. CDR3 sequence (DNA): TGCAGCCCTAGCGGGGAGAGCACAGATACGCAGTATTTT.

This chain links TRBV10-3 with TRBJ1-5; the match to TRBD1 covers 9 bases. CDR3 size: 13 residues. The germline gives CDR1 ENHRY, CDR2 SYGVKD. V gave up 11 bases and J gave up 4 bases; unmatched junction bases: 6. In DNA, the CDR3 is TGTGCCTCAGGGACAGGGCCTAATCAGCCCCAGCATTTT. Its translation is CASGTGPNQPQHF.

Turning to this clonotype: This CDR3 is missing its conserved last phenylalanine or tryptophan, likely due to a read error. This rearrangement joins TRBV27 to TRBJ2-7; D is unresolved. CDR1 is MNHEY, CDR2 SMNVEV, per germline (reference sequence). Trimming stripped 2 bases from V and 7 bases from J, with 18 bases between. CDR3 length: 15 amino acids. The CDR3 nucleotides read TGTGCCAGCAGTTTAGTGGAAAGGGCACTTCGAGAGCAGTACATC. Amino acid sequence: CASSLVERALREQYI.

The V gene is TRBV20-1, the J gene TRBJ2-1; 7 nucleotides line up with TRBD2. Trimming cost V 3 bases and J 6 bases; bases outside gene matches: 5. CDR1 is DFQATT, CDR2 SNEGSKA, per germline (reference sequence). This CDR3 region has 13 residues. CDR3 DNA sequence: TGCAGTGCTAGGAAGGGAGGGGCCAATGAGCAGTTCTTC. Translating it yields CSARKGGANEQFF.

In this sample, this clonotype turned up many times. The chain's CDR3 is CASSLSPRSTEAFF. CDR3 in DNA: TGTGCCAGCAGCTTATCGCCCCGGTCCACTGAAGCTTTCTTT. This chain uses TRBV7-2 with TRBJ1-1; no definite D call. This CDR3 comprises 14 residues. Germline V gene lookup returns CDR1 SGHTA and CDR2 FQGNSA. The V and J ends lost 2 bases and 4 bases respectively, with 11 bases between them.

This clonotype was recorded a few times. V is TRBV29-1 and J is TRBJ1-2; D gene uncertain. The CDR3 runs 12 residues. The germline V and J ends were trimmed by 4 bases and 8 bases, with 14 bases remaining between them. Germline V gene lookup returns CDR1 SQVTM and CDR2 ANQGSEA. The DNA for the CDR3 is TGCAGCGTTGGGTCAAGGTCCGACGGCTACACCTTC. Translated, it gives CSVGSRSDGYTF.

This chain connects TRBV27 to TRBJ1-1; a weak D match, TRBD1 (5 bases). CDR3 length equals 14 residues. Trimming removed 3 bases from V and 1 base from J, with 9 bases in between. CDR1 is MNHEY and CDR2 is SMNVEV in the germline V gene (reference sequence). CDR3 nucleotides: TGTGCCAGCAGTTTTGTTGGGGGGAACACTGAAGCTTTCTTT. It codes for CASSFVGGNTEAFF.

This clonotype was seen ten or more times. The chain couples TRBV20-1 to TRBJ2-1, with 7 bases matching TRBD2. This CDR3 comprises 14 residues. Germline V gives CDR1 DFQATT, CDR2 SNEGSKA (reference sequence). V lost 5 bases, J lost 6 bases, and 10 bases stayed unmatched. The chain's CDR3 is CSAWIGGSVNEQFF. In DNA form, the CDR3 reads TGCAGTGCTTGGATTGGCGGGAGTGTCAATGAGCAGTTCTTC.